Here is one T cell receptor (beta chain) with its context. Its antigen is still unknown. Qualities for individual bases were not recorded, and no much larger clone is one base off. The junction shows trimming of 4 bases on V and 5 bases on J, and the gene matches do not reach 5 bases of it. As encoded in the germline V gene, CDR1 is KGHSH while CDR2 is LQKENI. The CDR3 starts with the cysteine, ends with the phenylalanine, and has 14 residues. Solely the CDR3 DNA is kept, with 42 bases framed from the first base. The sample is drawn from a study of blood T cell repertoires in COVID-19 (dated by TCRdb to 2018 to 2020). In the study overall: Samples covering the acute and convalescent phases of COVID-19 were provided by collaborators in the United States, Italy and Spain. The prospective study material was composed of cDNA or gDNA derived from T cells, B-cell-depleted T cells, or PBMCs. Deeply sampled blood TCRbeta repertoires from subjects exposed to, actively infected with, or recovered from COVID-19 were included in the dataset. The repertoires were made available in a free public database intended to serve as a resource for research on the immune response to SARS-CoV-2. The samples were drawn from the first 160 participants of the ongoing ImmuneRACE study and from some 1,300 subjects provided by 6 global collaborators. A de-identified subject ID, COVID-19 status, age in years and sex were almost always included in the sample metadata. Where available, HLA class I and class II types were taken from metadata supplied by the sample provider and were not determined by assay-based typing. What the research found in general, with its limitations: The quantity of clinical and demographic metadata differed by source and by participant and was supplied without curation.

The collaborating institutions used their own protocols to collect whole blood in K2EDTA tubes. For TCRbeta analysis, collaborators shipped samples in one of three forms: frozen whole blood, isolated PBMCs, or DNA extracted from either of those sample types. The immunoSEQ Assay, a bias-controlled multiplex PCR, was used to amplify TCRbeta CDR3 regions from genomic DNA. In the authors' own workflow: The number of nucleated cells in each sample was estimated from the amplification of reference gene primers within the assay. Sequence reads were collapsed and filtered to measure the absolute abundance of every unique TCRbeta CDR3 rearrangement. For each sample, productive Simpson clonality was calculated by taking the square root of Simpson's diversity index across productive rearrangements. TCRdb holds this immuneACCESS table with in-frame rearrangements only. Some clones are missing; in checked studies, unresolved V genes explain under half, and the rest has no known cause. That table supplies the V and J calls and clone size; D and trimming were determined from the DNA. The sample yields around 140,000 clones; around 88% were counted once. The top ten clones comprise more than 1.5% of the sample.

This TCR was sampled from a woman aged 55-70 years with acute or convalescent COVID-19. The specimen was peripheral blood. The rearranged chain carries TRBV18 and TRBJ1-5; TRBD1 lines up with 7 middle nucleotides. CDR3 region: CASSRQGSDQPQHF. The DNA reads TGTGCCAGCTCACGACAGGGATCAGATCAGCCCCAGCATTTT.